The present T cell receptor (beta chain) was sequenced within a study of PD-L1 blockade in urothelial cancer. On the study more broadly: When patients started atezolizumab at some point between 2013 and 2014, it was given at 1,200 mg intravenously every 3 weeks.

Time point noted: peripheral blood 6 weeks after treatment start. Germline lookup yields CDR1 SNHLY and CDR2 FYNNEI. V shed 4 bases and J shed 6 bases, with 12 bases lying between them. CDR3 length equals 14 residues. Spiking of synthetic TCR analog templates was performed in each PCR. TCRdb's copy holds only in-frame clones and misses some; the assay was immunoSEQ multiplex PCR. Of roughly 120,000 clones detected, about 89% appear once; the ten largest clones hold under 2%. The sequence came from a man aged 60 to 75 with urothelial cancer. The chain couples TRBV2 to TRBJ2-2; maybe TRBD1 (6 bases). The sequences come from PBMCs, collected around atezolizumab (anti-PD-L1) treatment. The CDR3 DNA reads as TGTGCCAGCAGTGGTTCAGGGGACGCCGGGGAGCTGTTTTTT. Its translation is CASSGSGDAGELFF.